This TCR beta chain was identified during a study of cytomegalovirus exposure and HLA in healthy donors. Note on this clone: Its target is unknown.

Trimming took 1 base from V and 7 from J, leaving 17 bases between them. CDR1 and CDR2 (germline): SGHTA, FQGNSA. The length of the CDR3 is 15 residues. The PCR ran on 60 Vbeta and 13 Jbeta primers. Libraries were prepared by immunoSEQ multiplex PCR; TCRdb keeps only in-frame clonotypes and omits some of them. The sample lists 70,000 to 95,000 clones, approximately 80% seen once, with 2.5% to 4% in the top ten. Study-level findings and limits: Reportedly, TCR beta sequences accurately predicted HLA-A and HLA-B alleles in most subjects. Within an earlier analysis, most TCR beta V segments proved productive either about 87% or about 30% of the time. V- and J-gene trimming in TCR beta was tied to a missense DCLRE1C variant by an analysis performed later.

The chain couples TRBV7-2 to TRBJ2-7; tentative D call: TRBD1 (6 bases). The sample was PBMCs. This sequence originates from a man aged 45 to 65 in good health and CMV-seronegative. CDR3 loop: CASSLDGRPQGEQYF. CDR3 coding DNA: TGTGCCAGCAGCTTAGATGGTCGGCCCCAGGGGGAGCAGTACTTC.